This T cell receptor (beta chain) was observed in a study of blood T cell repertoires in COVID-19. The overall study: Samples representing acute and convalescent COVID-19 were sourced from the United States, Italy and Spain.

Germline CDR1 is MNHEY and CDR2 is SVGAGI. Trimming removed 2 bases at V and 5 bases at J, with 12 bases between. The CDR3 spans 14 residues. Per the study methods: Counts of nucleated cells, estimated from reference gene primer amplification, were obtained. Using immunoSEQ multiplex PCR, the repertoire was profiled, and TCRdb retains in-frame clones only, with some absent. V and J calls and clone size are those listed in that table; D and trimming were worked out from the DNA. The table has about 210,000 clones, roughly nine tenths seen once; the top ten hold roughly 0.7%. J is TRBJ1-1 and V is TRBV6-5; D is perhaps TRBD1 (5 bases). The sample comprised peripheral blood. The TCR originated in a man aged 40-49 years with acute or convalescent COVID-19. The CDR3 nucleotides read TGTGCCAGCAGTTACGGGGGGGTAGGGACTGAAGCTTTCTTT. Residues: CASSYGGVGTEAFF.